What follows describes a single TCR beta chain. V lost 6 bases, J lost 0 bases, and 9 bases lay in between. CDR3 size: 14 residues. CDR1 and CDR2 from the germline V gene are MNHEY and SMNVEV (reference sequence). This record comes from a study of blood T cells in healthy people across ages. Sample-barcoded 5' priming and a J-beta primer mix drove a second PCR of about 6 to 12 cycles. TCRdb ran MiXCR on the 5' RACE reads and lists one entry per CDR3 protein. This table holds hundreds of thousands of distinct CDR3 sequences, about three fifths found once. The sequence was collected from a man under 40 in good health. This chain links TRBV27 with TRBJ2-1; D remains ambiguous. The sample consisted of blood. The CDR3 nucleotides read TGTGCCAGCAGCCGACTGACCTCCTACAATGAGCAGTTCTTC. Translated: CASSRLTSYNEQFF.